The clone carrying this T cell receptor (beta chain) was seen just once. Profiled with immunoSEQ multiplex PCR; TCRdb holds only in-frame clones, not every one. The sample has about 120,000 clones; about 83% are singletons. The donors were in the roughly 110-subject validation cohort; that cohort was separate from the roughly 660-subject first cohort. The data derive from a study of cytomegalovirus exposure and HLA in healthy donors. Sample: PBMCs. This clonotype was sampled from a man aged 18 to 29 in good health and CMV-seronegative.

The DNA for the CDR3 is TGTGCCAGCAGCCACATGACGAGGAGGGGTGGCAAAAACATTCAGTACTTC. Its translation is CASSHMTRRGGKNIQYF. This chain connects TRBV14 to TRBJ2-4; perhaps TRBD2 as D (6 bases). Germline loops: CDR1 SGHDN, CDR2 FVKESK. V gave up 3 bases and J gave up 3 bases, with 18 bases separating them. The CDR3 runs to 17 residues.